The entry that follows covers one T cell receptor beta chain sequence. This same CDR3 is encoded by further DNA sequences in the sample. The sample's treatment: oral pan-JAK inhibitor, 5-10 mg twice daily. These data originate in a study of CD8+ T cells in alopecia areata. Sequencing relied on a cDNA template that was reverse transcribed from extracted RNA. The protocol was immunoSEQ multiplex PCR, while the TCRdb copy is restricted to in-frame clones and leaves out a portion. The profile shows about 110,000 clones, roughly 84% of them singletons. Germline lookup yields CDR1 WSHSY and CDR2 SAAADI. This CDR3 contains 15 residues. The V end lost 0 bases, the J end lost 4 bases, and 12 bases lay between the germline ends.

This specimen consisted of CD8+ T cells sorted from blood, obtained at week 24, from a patient treated with tofacitinib. This TCR was sampled from a human donor with alopecia areata. The chain has TRBV10-2 and TRBJ1-2; D not certain. CDR3 sequence reads: CASSESIRGVYGYTF. The CDR3 nucleotides are TGCGCCAGCAGTGAGTCGATTCGGGGTGTCTATGGCTACACCTTC.